What follows are 30 T cell receptor beta chains derived from one specimen sequenced in a study of T cells in Graves' hyperthyroidism and ophthalmopathy. Amplified TCR beta CDR3 regions came from RNA transcripts. First-round RT-PCR of the TCR CDR3 relied on the HTBI primer set. From the multiplex PCR reads, TCRdb called clonotypes with MiXCR, one entry per CDR3 protein. The data show 500,000 to 750,000 distinct CDR3 sequences, 40% to 55% seen once. Sequenced material: peripheral blood or thyroid tissue (not recorded which). The source is a woman aged 18-29 years with Graves' hyperthyroidism.

Comment on this clonotype: One end of the junction is discordant with germline, which a read error may explain. This chain connects TRBV20-1 to TRBJ1-6; D remains unclear. The CDR3 has 9 amino acids. In germline, CDR1 is DFQATT, CDR2 SNEGSKA (reference sequence). In DNA form, the CDR3 reads TGCAGTGCTAGAGAGGGTCAGGACTTT. Its translation is CSAREGQDF.

The rearrangement links TRBV24-1 to TRBJ2-2; 9 bases are shared with TRBD1. Germline V CDR1 and CDR2: KGHDR, SFDVKD. The ends lost 3 bases at V and 4 bases at J; junction bases unmatched: 8. This CDR3 is 17 amino acids long. DNA for the CDR3: TGTGCCACCAGTGATACTAGAGGGACAGGGCTCACCGGGGAGCTGTTTTTT. Protein: CATSDTRGTGLTGELFF.

Many counts were recorded for this clonotype. The chain combines TRBV6-2 or TRBV6-3 with TRBJ1-5; D gene ambiguous. Trimming removed 3 bases from V and 1 base from J, with 4 bases in between. This CDR3 contains 13 residues. Germline CDR1 is MNHEY and CDR2 is SVGEGT. This CDR3 is CASSYESNQPQHF. As DNA, the CDR3 is TGTGCCAGCAGTTATGAGAGCAATCAGCCCCAGCATTTT.

This clonotype came up many times. V and J are TRBV15 and TRBJ1-5, with 8 bases identical to TRBD1. After removal of 0 bases from V and 7 bases from J, the junction contained 2 bases not matched to a gene. The length of the CDR3 is 14 residues. CDR1 and CDR2 (germline): LNHNV, YYDKDF (reference sequence). For the CDR3, the DNA is TGTGCCACCAGCAGAGACCAGGGGGCCCAGCCCCAGCATTTT. It encodes CATSRDQGAQPQHF.

This sequence joins TRBV7-9 and TRBJ1-1, with D perhaps TRBD1 (5 bases). The germline V gene has CDR1 SEHNR and CDR2 FQNEAQ (reference sequence). V was pared by 1 base and J by 8 bases, with 8 bases between. The CDR3 sequence is 12 residues long. CDR3 in amino acids: CASSLVPGEAFF. The CDR3 bases are TGTGCCAGCAGCTTAGTTCCAGGGGAAGCTTTCTTT.

This clonotype was found a few times. The chain has TRBV6-6 and TRBJ1-1; 8 bases line up with TRBD1. The CDR3 runs to 17 residues. After removal of 0 bases from V and 7 bases from J, the junction contained 13 bases not matched to a gene. Germline CDR1 MNHNY, CDR2 SVGAGI (reference sequence). The CDR3 sequence: CASSYSIQGDLKFEAFF. The CDR3 DNA follows: TGTGCCAGCAGTTACTCGATACAGGGGGATTTAAAATTTGAAGCTTTCTTT.

J is TRBJ2-2 and V is TRBV7-3; D possibly matches TRBD1 or TRBD2 (5 bases each). The CDR3 has 15 amino acids. Between the trimmed V and J ends, which lost 4 bases and 2 bases, there was a span of 11 bases. In germline, CDR1 is SGHTA, CDR2 FQGTGA. The CDR3 loop reads CASSYGDPNTGELFF. CDR3 in DNA: TGTGCCAGCAGCTACGGGGACCCCAACACCGGGGAGCTGTTTTTT.

This clonotype occurred many times. V usage is TRBV7-3 and J usage is TRBJ2-2; TRBD2 agrees at 7 bases. Germline V gene data show CDR1 as SGHTA and CDR2 as FQGTGA. The CDR3 totals 16 residues. Losses at the gene ends were 1 base for V and 0 bases for J; bases not matched to a gene: 2. The CDR3 protein is CASSLKAGANTGELFF. CDR3 in DNA: TGTGCCAGCAGCTTAAAGGCGGGAGCGAACACCGGGGAGCTGTTTTTT.

Only one count was recorded for this clonotype. The junction does not match germline at one end; this may be a read error. This chain connects TRBV29-1 to TRBJ1-1; D is unresolved. CDR1 is SQVTM and CDR2 is ANQGSEA in the germline V gene. The CDR3 has 11 amino acids. The CDR3 DNA sequence: TGCGGCGTACAGCTAAGCACTGAAGCTTTCTTT. The encoded protein is CGVQLSTEAFF.

V is TRBV15 and J is TRBJ2-6; possibly TRBD1 for D (5 bases). Germline CDR1 is LNHNV and CDR2 is YYDKDF (reference sequence). This CDR3 has 15 amino acids. V gave up 4 bases and J gave up 3 bases, with 10 bases separating them. The CDR3 DNA reads as TGTGCCACCAGCAACAGGCACTATGGGGCCAACGTCCTGACTTTC. This sequence encodes CATSNRHYGANVLTF.

This clonotype was seen many times. The rearrangement uses TRBV19 and TRBJ2-7; 9 nucleotides align to TRBD1. Trimming at V came to 7 bases and at J to 5 bases, leaving 9 bases not matched to a gene. This CDR3 contains 14 residues. Germline loops: CDR1 LNHDA, CDR2 SQIVND (reference sequence). The CDR3 bases are TGTGCCAGTACCGCATCCGGGACAGGGAACGAGCAGTACTTC. It encodes CASTASGTGNEQYF.

The gene calls are TRBV20-1 and TRBJ2-5; either TRBD1 or TRBD2 may fit D (5 bases each). The CDR3 loop spans 14 amino acids. Trimming shortened V by 6 bases and J by 11 bases, and 25 bases separated the two germline ends. Germline lookup yields CDR1 DFQATT and CDR2 SNEGSKA (reference sequence). The CDR3 protein is CSAQPWGNGNEQYF. CDR3 DNA: TGCAGTGCCCAACCGTGGGGGAACGGCAATGAGCAGTACTTC.

The genes are TRBV10-3 and TRBJ1-5; possibly TRBD1 for D (5 bases). V was trimmed by 6 bases and J by 5 bases, leaving 20 bases between them. Germline V gene lookup returns CDR1 ENHRY and CDR2 SYGVKD. The CDR3 is made up of 16 amino acids. CDR3 coding DNA: TGTGCCATCAGCCGTACTTTGCGGGGGGGGGATCAGCCCCAGCATTTT. Residues: CAISRTLRGGDQPQHF.

This clonotype was observed a few times. A much larger clone differs from this one at a single base, so this may be a read error. Since no conserved phenylalanine or tryptophan closes the CDR3, a read error is the likely cause. V is TRBV14 and J is TRBJ1-6; 9 positions agree with TRBD1. V lost 6 bases and J lost 7; bases outside the gene matches: 13. The CDR3 sequence is 17 residues long. Per the germline V gene, CDR1 is SGHDN and CDR2 is FVKESK. The CDR3 DNA is TGTGCCAGCAGGACAGGGGGGTTCCCTTCGGAAAATTCACCCCTCCACCTT. Amino acids: CASRTGGFPSENSPLHL.

Ten or more counts support this clonotype. V and J are TRBV7-9 and TRBJ2-7, with no clear D. The germline V gene encodes CDR1 SEHNR and CDR2 FQNEAQ (reference sequence). Trimming pared 1 base from V and 4 bases from J, leaving 11 bases between. The CDR3 contains 14 residues. CDR3 nucleotide sequence: TGTGCCAGCAGCTTAGAGGCAGACCGGTACGAGCAGTACTTC. Its translation: CASSLEADRYEQYF. Complete variable domain (other parts from reference TRBV7-9 and TRBJ2-7): DTGVSQNPRHKITKRGQNVTFRCDPISEHNRLYWYRQTLGQGPEFLTYFQNEAQLEKSRLLSDRFSAERPKGSFSTLEIQRTEQGDSAMYLCASSLEADRYEQYFGPGTRLTVT.

The chain joins TRBV11-2 to TRBJ1-1, with TRBD1 matching 11 bases. Germline V CDR1 and CDR2: SGHAT, FQNNGV. Trimming took 5 bases from V and 7 from J; bases not matched to a gene: 9. CDR3 length: 15 residues. The CDR3: CASSHRDRGGNEAFF. The DNA of the CDR3 is TGTGCCAGCAGCCACCGGGACAGGGGGGGCAATGAAGCTTTCTTT.

At least ten counts were recorded for this clonotype. This chain links TRBV20-1 with TRBJ2-5; a weak D match, TRBD1 (5 bases). CDR3 length: 15 residues. The V end lost 3 bases, the J end lost 1 base, and 15 bases lay between the germline ends. In germline, CDR1 is DFQATT, CDR2 SNEGSKA (reference sequence). The CDR3 spells CSASFPGRAQETQYF. The DNA of the CDR3 is TGCAGTGCTAGTTTTCCGGGCAGGGCCCAAGAGACCCAGTACTTC.

In its sample, this clonotype was seen many times. This chain joins TRBV20-1 and TRBJ1-4; D perhaps matches TRBD1 (5 bases). Germline CDR1 and CDR2: DFQATT and SNEGSKA (reference sequence). The CDR3 covers 11 residues. CDR3 sequence (DNA): TGCAGCCTCAGACAGAATGAAAAACTGTTTTTT. Translated: CSLRQNEKLFF.

On this clonotype itself: A junction boundary mismatches the germline segment, possibly from a read error. The chain links TRBV25-1 to TRBJ1-2; 8 bases agree with TRBD1. The CDR3 has 15 residues. Looked up from germline, CDR1 is MGHDK and CDR2 is SYGVNS. CDR3 sequence reads: CASSLGGTGQYGYTF. Here the CDR3 DNA reads TGCGCCAGCAGCTTGGGGGGGACAGGACAGTATGGCTACACCTTC.

The chain joins TRBV7-9 to TRBJ1-2; 8 nucleotides line up with TRBD1. The CDR3 extends over 16 amino acids. From germline, CDR1 is SEHNR and CDR2 FQNEAQ (reference sequence). The V gene end was trimmed by 5 bases and the J gene end by 8 bases; junction bases not matched to a gene: 16. Written as DNA, the CDR3 is TGTGCCAGCAGCCCACGGGGAGGACACCAGGGGGCAGGCTACACCTTC. Its translation is CASSPRGGHQGAGYTF. The full variable domain, completed using reference TRBV7-9 and TRBJ1-2, is DTGVSQNPRHKITKRGQNVTFRCDPISEHNRLYWYRQTLGQGPEFLTYFQNEAQLEKSRLLSDRFSAERPKGSFSTLEIQRTEQGDSAMYLCASSPRGGHQGAGYTFGSGTRLTVV.

In this sample, this clonotype turned up a few times. Being one base from a much bigger clone, this may be a read error. CDR3 amino acids: CASSQVAVLAPPHF. DNA of the CDR3: TGCGCCAGCAGCCAAGTTGCGGTTTTGGCACCCCCCCACTTT. V usage is TRBV4-3 and J usage is TRBJ1-6; D is uncertain. The CDR3 runs to 14 residues. The germline CDR1 and CDR2 sequences are LGHNA and YSLEER.

This clonotype was detected ten times or more. The chain carries TRBV11-2 and TRBJ2-1; D is unresolved. Germline loops: CDR1 SGHAT, CDR2 FQNNGV. V lost 1 base, J lost 3 bases, and 4 bases lay in between. This CDR3 has 13 amino acids. CDR3 sequence reads: CASSLASYNEQFF. CDR3 DNA sequence: TGTGCCAGCAGCTTAGCTAGCTACAATGAGCAGTTCTTC.

This clonotype has a handful of counts. The rearrangement joins TRBV20-1 to TRBJ2-7; 9 nucleotides agree with TRBD2. This CDR3 spans 17 amino acids. Germline V gene lookup returns CDR1 DFQATT and CDR2 SNEGSKA (reference sequence). Unmatched junction bases numbered 13, after V lost 2 bases and J lost 2 bases. CDR3 DNA: TGCAGTGCTAGACCCTGGGTAGGCGGGAGGGAGACCTACGAGCAGTACTTC. Its protein product is CSARPWVGGRETYEQYF.

This clonotype was observed a handful of times. The chain couples TRBV7-7 to TRBJ2-3; D call uncertain. The CDR3 runs to 13 residues. The germline CDR1 and CDR2 sequences are SSHAT and FNYEAQ (reference sequence). The V end was cut by 5 bases, the J end by 6 bases, with 12 bases between. CDR3 loop: CASSRFAADTQYF. CDR3 nucleotide sequence: TGTGCCAGCAGCCGTTTCGCGGCGGATACGCAGTATTTT.

In the case of this clonotype: A much more abundant neighbour one base away suggests this may be a read error. This chain links TRBV20-1 with TRBJ1-2; D possibly corresponds to TRBD1 (5 bases). CDR3 length: 12 amino acids. V was pared by 6 bases and J by 5 bases, with 13 bases between. CDR1 is DFQATT and CDR2 is SNEGSKA in the germline V gene (reference sequence). The CDR3 here is CSATGATYGYTF. The CDR3 nucleotides are TGCAGTGCAACCGGGGCGACATATGGCTACACCTTC.

The chain couples TRBV6-2 or TRBV6-3 to TRBJ1-3; no definite D call. The V gene's germline CDR1 is MNHEY and CDR2 SVGEGT. V shed 6 bases and J shed 7 bases, with 19 bases lying between them. The CDR3 spans 15 residues. The CDR3 sequence is CASSSKTSGVNTIYF. The CDR3 nucleotides read TGTGCCAGCAGCTCTAAGACTAGCGGGGTCAACACCATATATTTT.

This clonotype was counted at least ten times. V and J are TRBV12-3 or TRBV12-4 and TRBJ2-5, with unresolved D. Between the trimmed V and J ends, which lost 6 bases and 0 bases, there was a span of 8 bases. CDR3 size: 13 residues. The CDR3 nucleotides read TGTGCCAGCAGCCGGGCGAACCAAGAGACCCAGTACTTC. Amino acid sequence: CASSRANQETQYF.

The chain employs TRBV7-2 and TRBJ1-4, with D perhaps TRBD1 (5 bases). This CDR3 is built from 15 residues. Germline lookup yields CDR1 SGHTA and CDR2 FQGNSA. The V end lost 3 bases, the J end lost 5 bases, and 13 bases lay between the germline ends. The chain's CDR3 is CASSFRPGNNEKLFF. The DNA of the CDR3 is TGTGCCAGCAGCTTTCGCCCAGGGAACAATGAAAAACTGTTTTTT. Looking up the rest from reference TRBV7-2 and TRBJ1-4 gives the full variable domain: GAGVSQSPSNKVTEKGKDVELRCDPISGHTALYWYRQSLGQGLEFLIYFQGNSAPDKSGLPSDRFSAERTGGSVSTLTIQRTQQEDSAVYLCASSFRPGNNEKLFFGSGTQLSVL.

In this sample, this clonotype turned up many times. The chain has TRBV24-1 and TRBJ2-7; 7 positions agree with TRBD2. The CDR3 is 13 residues long. Trimming removed 4 bases from V and 4 bases from J; junction bases left unmatched: 3. Germline lookup yields CDR1 KGHDR and CDR2 SFDVKD. The CDR3 spells CATSDTSEYEQYF. The CDR3 DNA reads TGTGCCACCAGTGACACTAGCGAATACGAGCAGTACTTC.

About this clonotype: This may arise from a read error, as a much more abundant clone is one base away. The chain employs TRBV12-5 and TRBJ1-1, with 9 bases aligning to TRBD1. Germline V gene data show CDR1 as LGHNT and CDR2 as FRNRAP. This CDR3 region has 14 residues. CDR3 in DNA: TGTACTAGTGGTATGACAGGGGGTGGCACTGAAGCTTTCTTT. Amino acid sequence: CTSGMTGGGTEAFF. The variable domain in full, completed from reference TRBV12-5 and TRBJ1-1, reads DARVTQTPRHKVTEMGQEVTMRCQPILGHNTVFWYRQTMMQGLELLAYFRNRAPLDDSGMPKDRFSAEMPDATLATLKIQPSEPRDSAVYFCTSGMTGGGTEAFFGQGTRLTVV.